Below are 13 T cell receptor beta chains sequenced from a single sample in a study of CD8 T cells in ankylosing spondylitis. Findings and caveats of the study: About 8 highly homologous variants made up a TCR beta motif, and this motif appeared characteristic of ankylosing spondylitis blood.

The antigens of these receptors remain unknown. TCRdb processed the 5' RACE reads anew with MiXCR; each CDR3 protein has one entry. This repertoire shows fewer than 550,000 distinct CDR3 sequences, about 5.2% found once; its top ten account for roughly 3.2%. Sequenced material: blood, either unsorted or a sorted T cell fraction (not recorded which). The receptors stem from a male donor with ankylosing spondylitis.

J is TRBJ2-1 and V is TRBV4-3; the D gene is possibly TRBD2 (5 bases). V shed 5 bases and J shed 8 bases, with 19 bases lying between them. The CDR3 is 15 residues long. Germline CDR1 LGHNA, CDR2 YSLEER. The CDR3 DNA follows: TGCGCCAGCAGCTGGGATAATCGAGGGTACTATGAGCAGTTCTTC. Residues: CASSWDNRGYYEQFF.

This clonotype showed up many times. CDR3 loop: CASRYYSNQPQHF. The CDR3 nucleotides are TGTGCCAGCAGATATTATAGCAATCAGCCCCAGCATTTT. The chain is built from TRBV6-2 or TRBV6-3 and TRBJ1-5; D unclear. Germline V gives CDR1 MNHEY, CDR2 SVGEGT. The CDR3 is made up of 13 amino acids. V dropped 6 bases and J dropped 0 bases, with 6 bases sitting between them.

This clonotype was seen at least ten times. The genes are TRBV4-3 and TRBJ1-2; D remains ambiguous. The CDR3 is 15 residues long. CDR1 LGHNA and CDR2 YSLEER come from the germline V gene. V lost 2 bases, J lost 6 bases, and 16 bases lay in between. In DNA form, the CDR3 reads TGCGCCAGCAGCCAACTACGGGGAGGGAGGAATGGCTACACCTTC. Translating gives CASSQLRGGRNGYTF.

This clonotype was found many times. The chain combines TRBV4-3 with TRBJ2-3; D tentatively fits TRBD1 or TRBD2 (5 bases each). The CDR3 spans 12 residues. CDR1 is LGHNA, CDR2 YSLEER, per germline. V was trimmed by 0 bases and J by 8 bases, leaving 6 bases between them. The chain's CDR3 is CASSQDGGTQYF. In DNA form, the CDR3 reads TGCGCCAGCAGCCAAGATGGGGGTACGCAGTATTTT.

This clonotype appeared many times. The gene calls are TRBV4-3 and TRBJ2-3; 7 bases map to TRBD2. The germline V gene has CDR1 LGHNA and CDR2 YSLEER. The CDR3 length is 19 residues. J was trimmed by 6 bases and V by 3 bases; bases with no gene match: 21. The CDR3 DNA sequence: TGCGCCAGCAGCCAGGACTTCTCACTGAAAGCGGGATGGGATGATACGCAGTATTTT. This codes for CASSQDFSLKAGWDDTQYF.

This clonotype was counted a few times. The rearrangement joins TRBV24-1 to TRBJ2-4; D may be TRBD2 (6 bases). V lost 2 bases to trimming and J lost 0 bases, with 7 bases between them. The CDR3 runs 15 residues. Looked up from germline, CDR1 is KGHDR and CDR2 is SFDVKD. CDR3 DNA: TGTGCCACCAGTGATTGGAGGGGAGCCAAAAACATTCAGTACTTC. Translation gives CATSDWRGAKNIQYF.

This clonotype was observed many times. The J gene is TRBJ1-2, the V gene TRBV4-3, with a weak D call TRBD1 (5 bases). The CDR3 loop spans 17 amino acids. CDR1 is LGHNA and CDR2 is YSLEER in the germline V gene. Trimming took 0 bases from V and 2 from J, leaving 16 bases between them. CDR3 protein: CASSQDSSGPRNYGYTF. CDR3 bases: TGCGCCAGCAGCCAAGACTCGTCGGGACCTCGGAACTATGGCTACACCTTC.

This clonotype was detected many times. The genes are TRBV6-5 and TRBJ2-2; D possibly matches TRBD1 or TRBD2 (5 bases each). This CDR3 contains 15 residues. V was clipped by 4 bases and J by 5 bases, with 14 bases between them. Germline V gene sequence: CDR1 MNHEY, CDR2 SVGAGI. CDR3 protein: CASSSQGRGTGELFF. The CDR3 nucleotides read TGTGCCAGCAGTTCTCAGGGTCGGGGAACCGGGGAGCTGTTTTTT.

The genes are TRBV12-3 or TRBV12-4 and TRBJ2-3, with 13 bases matching TRBD2. J lost 0 bases, V lost 5 bases, and 8 bases had no gene match. The length of the CDR3 is 18 residues. The CDR3 loop is CASSPRLAGGSSTDTQYF. The CDR3, as DNA: TGTGCCAGCAGTCCACGACTAGCGGGGGGCTCTAGCACAGATACGCAGTATTTT.

In its sample, this clonotype was seen many times. The V and J genes are TRBV6-1 and TRBJ1-2, with 8 bases fitting TRBD1. From germline, CDR1 is MNHNS and CDR2 SASEGT. The ends lost 9 bases at V and 4 bases at J; junction bases unmatched: 10. This CDR3 spans 14 amino acids. The CDR3 DNA sequence: TGTGCCAGACCGGACAGGGAGAATTCCTATGGCTACACCTTC. It encodes CARPDRENSYGYTF.

The V call is TRBV30, the J call TRBJ2-3; D is perhaps TRBD1 (5 bases). CDR3 length: 13 residues. Germline V gene data show CDR1 as GTSNPN and CDR2 as SVGIG (reference sequence). V was pared by 5 bases and J by 0 bases, with 9 bases between. Written as DNA, the CDR3 is TGTGCCTGGGGGGCCACTAGCACAGATACGCAGTATTTT. Translation gives CAWGATSTDTQYF.

The chain joins TRBV6-5 to TRBJ1-2; no clear D gene. V lost 0 bases and J 2 bases, leaving 7 bases between the germline ends. Germline lookup yields CDR1 MNHEY and CDR2 SVGAGI. The CDR3 extends over 14 amino acids. The CDR3 sequence is CASSYSIQNYGYTF. The CDR3 region has the DNA TGTGCCAGCAGTTACTCGATTCAGAACTATGGCTACACCTTC.

The gene calls are TRBV9 and TRBJ2-3; tentative D call: TRBD2 (5 bases). CDR3 length equals 13 residues. V lost 4 bases and J lost 4, with 10 bases in between. Germline CDR1 and CDR2: SGDLS and YYNGEE. The CDR3 bases are TGTGCCAGCAGCACCTGGACTTCAGATACGCAGTATTTT. This encodes CASSTWTSDTQYF.